Sequencing of this T cell receptor (beta chain) was carried out in a study of blood T cells in healthy people across ages. Overall study findings and caveats: Researchers said unsorted PBMCs prevented a conclusive naive versus antigen-experienced comparison.

The use of a sample-barcoded 5' primer and a J-beta primer mix characterized a second PCR of about 7 to 12 cycles. A single record per CDR3 protein comes from TCRdb applying MiXCR to the 5' RACE reads. The top ten hold roughly 9% of the sample, which has approximately 490,000 distinct CDR3 sequences, about 25% seen once. Remarks on this clonotype: Its antigen is currently unknown.

There were healthy Caucasian individuals from Russia, aged about 6 to 100, serving as donors. The CDR3 is 14 amino acids. V lost 2 bases and J lost 6, with 11 bases in between. These data also formed part of another study, on T cells of mothers and their children.

The clonotype originates from a boy aged 5 to 17 in good health. The sequenced sample consisted of blood. The J gene is TRBJ1-5, the V gene TRBV12-3 or TRBV12-4; weak D call: TRBD1 (6 bases). CDR3 amino acids: CASSLNRESQPQHF. Written as DNA, the CDR3 is TGTGCCAGCAGTTTAAACAGGGAAAGTCAGCCCCAGCATTTT.